A selection of T cell receptor beta chains follows, all from one sample in a study of T-cell reconstitution after alpha-beta-depleted transplantation in children. TCRdb processed the PCR reads anew with MiXCR; each CDR3 protein has one entry. The sample comprises a few hundred thousand distinct CDR3 sequences, under 13% of which are singletons, and approximately 30% rests with the top ten. This specimen consisted of PBMCs, obtained before TCRalphabeta/CD19-depleted stem cell transplant. These receptors originate from a child under two years old with acute myeloid leukemia, due to receive a stem cell transplant. The CDR3 runs from the conserved cysteine through the conserved F or W. D genes are given only for firm matches. Size values are once, few and many counts, or a class for expanded clones, and some rows have none.

V	J	size	D	CDR3	DNA
TRBV5-1	TRBJ1-3	many	.	CASSLGASSGNTIYF	TGCGCCAGCAGCCTTGGGGCCAGCTCTGGAAACACCATATATTTT
TRBV19	TRBJ2-7	many	.	CASSIGTRAYEQYF	TGTGCCAGTAGTATAGGTACCAGGGCCTACGAGCAGTACTTC
TRBV20-1	TRBJ2-7	many	.	CSAGSESYEQYF	TGCAGTGCTGGTAGCGAATCCTACGAGCAGTACTTC
TRBV20-1	TRBJ1-5	.	.	CFARDQGSSNQPQHF	TGCTTTGCTAGAGATCAAGGGAGTAGCAATCAGCCCCAGCATTTT
TRBV29-1	TRBJ2-3	few	.	CSVVGGRRTDTQYF	TGCAGCGTTGTGGGGGGTCGCCGCACAGATACGCAGTATTTT
TRBV10-2	TRBJ2-2	.	.	CASSDVGRTGELFF	TGCGCCAGCAGTGATGTCGGCAGGACCGGGGAGCTGTTTTTT
TRBV5-6	TRBJ2-1	many	TRBD1	CASSLNGQGRNEQFF	TGTGCCAGCAGCCTTAACGGACAGGGTCGGAATGAGCAGTTCTTC
TRBV20-1	TRBJ2-2	many	TRBD2	CSAREPGKLADPRGTGELFF	TGCAGTGCTAGAGAACCGGGGAAACTAGCGGACCCTCGTGGCACCGGGGAGCTGTTTTTT
TRBV20-1	TRBJ2-1	many	.	CSAREVASVNEQFF	TGCAGTGCTAGAGAGGTAGCTTCGGTCAATGAGCAGTTCTTC
TRBV28	TRBJ1-2	many	TRBD1	CASRTGTGGAYGYTF	TGTGCCAGCAGAACCGGGACAGGGGGCGCCTATGGCTACACCTTC
TRBV7-2	TRBJ2-5	.	.	CASSSSILGGLKTQYF	TGTGCCAGCAGCTCGTCGATACTAGGGGGGTTGAAGACCCAGTACTTC
TRBV7-2	TRBJ2-1	many	TRBD2	CASSMELAGQDEQFF	TGTGCCAGCAGCATGGAACTAGCGGGTCAGGATGAGCAGTTCTTC
TRBV5-1	TRBJ2-1	many	TRBD2	CASSAKAGGRNEQFF	TGCGCCAGCAGCGCCAAGGCGGGGGGCAGGAATGAGCAGTTCTTC
TRBV10-2	TRBJ2-2	.	TRBD1	CASRTPGGASTGELFF	TGCGCCAGCAGAACCCCAGGGGGCGCAAGCACCGGGGAGCTGTTTTTT
TRBV4-2	TRBJ2-7	many	TRBD2	CASSQVSGSYEQYF	TGTGCCAGCAGCCAAGTAAGCGGGAGTTACGAGCAGTACTTC
TRBV7-3	TRBJ2-3	many	TRBD2	CASSFLAGGADTQYF	TGTGCCAGCAGCTTTCTAGCGGGCGGGGCAGATACGCAGTATTTT
TRBV28	TRBJ1-2	many	TRBD1	CASSPPGQGGGYTF	TGTGCCAGCAGTCCTCCGGGACAGGGGGGCGGCTACACCTTC
TRBV5-1	TRBJ1-2	many	.	CASRLDGLGYTF	TGCGCCAGCAGGTTGGACGGGCTTGGCTACACCTTC
TRBV5-1	TRBJ2-5	many	.	CASSPRDLKETQYF	TGCGCCAGCAGCCCTCGGGACCTGAAAGAGACCCAGTACTTC
TRBV20-1	TRBJ1-5	.	TRBD1	CSVWASGTGGNQPQHF	TGCAGCGTCTGGGCGAGCGGGACAGGGGGGAATCAGCCCCAGCATTTT
TRBV30	TRBJ1-5	many	.	CAWSVLGHQPQHF	TGTGCCTGGAGTGTACTTGGACATCAGCCCCAGCATTTT
TRBV20-1	TRBJ2-2	many	.	CSAISRRNTGELFF	TGCAGTGCTATCTCGAGACGGAACACCGGGGAGCTGTTTTTT
TRBV5-1	TRBJ2-7	many	TRBD1	CASSLEGQGGYDEQYF	TGCGCCAGCAGCTTGGAGGGACAGGGGGGTTACGACGAGCAGTACTTC
TRBV7-2	TRBJ2-2	many	TRBD1	CASSLNQGAAGELFF	TGTGCCAGCAGCTTAAACCAGGGGGCGGCCGGGGAGCTGTTTTTT
TRBV20-1	TRBJ2-7	.	TRBD2	CSARDEGSLAGHYYEQYF	TGCAGTGCTAGAGATGAGGGGAGCCTAGCGGGGCACTATTACGAGCAGTACTTC
TRBV9	TRBJ2-2	few	.	CASSVAPRGGELFF	TGTGCCAGCAGCGTAGCTCCCCGGGGGGGGGAGCTGTTTTTT
TRBV29-1	TRBJ2-1	many	TRBD2	CSVHIGTSFNEQFF	TGCAGCGTTCATATCGGGACTAGCTTTAATGAGCAGTTCTTC
TRBV29-1	TRBJ1-2	.	TRBD1	CSVKGTGGLWYGYTF	TGCAGCGTAAAGGGGACAGGGGGCTTGTGGTATGGCTACACCTTC
TRBV18	TRBJ1-5	many	.	CASSFRQDYQPQHF	TGTGCCAGCTCATTTAGACAGGACTATCAGCCCCAGCATTTT
TRBV11-2	TRBJ2-1	.	TRBD2	CASNSPGGTSPYNEQFF	TGTGCCAGCAACTCCCCCGGCGGGACTAGCCCATACAATGAGCAGTTCTTC
TRBV28	TRBJ2-7	many	.	CASSFIGGTYEQYF	TGTGCCAGCAGTTTTATCGGGGGCACGTACGAGCAGTACTTC